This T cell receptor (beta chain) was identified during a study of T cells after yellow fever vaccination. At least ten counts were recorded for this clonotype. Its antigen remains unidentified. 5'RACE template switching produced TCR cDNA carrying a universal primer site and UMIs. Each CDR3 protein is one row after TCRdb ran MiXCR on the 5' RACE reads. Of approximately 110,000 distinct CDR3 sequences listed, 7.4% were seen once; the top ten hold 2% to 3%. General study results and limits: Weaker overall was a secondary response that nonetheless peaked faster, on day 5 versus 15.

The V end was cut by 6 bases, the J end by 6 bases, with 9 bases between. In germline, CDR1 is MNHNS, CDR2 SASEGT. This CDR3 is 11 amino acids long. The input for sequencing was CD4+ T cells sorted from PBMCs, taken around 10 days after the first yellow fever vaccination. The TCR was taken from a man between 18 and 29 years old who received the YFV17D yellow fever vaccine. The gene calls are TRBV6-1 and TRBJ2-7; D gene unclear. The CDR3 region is CASSPRTEQYV. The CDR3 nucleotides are TGTGCCAGCAGCCCTCGGACCGAGCAGTACGTC.